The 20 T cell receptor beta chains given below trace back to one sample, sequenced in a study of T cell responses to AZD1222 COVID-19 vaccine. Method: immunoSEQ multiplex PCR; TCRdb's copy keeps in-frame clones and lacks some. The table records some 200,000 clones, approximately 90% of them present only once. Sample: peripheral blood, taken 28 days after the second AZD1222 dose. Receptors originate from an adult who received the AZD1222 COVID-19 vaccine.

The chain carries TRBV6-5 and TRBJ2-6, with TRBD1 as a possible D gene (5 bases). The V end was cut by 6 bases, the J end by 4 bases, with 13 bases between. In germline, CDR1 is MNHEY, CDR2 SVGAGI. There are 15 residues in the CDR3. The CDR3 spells CASSLSGLGANVLTF. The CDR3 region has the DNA TGTGCCAGCAGCCTATCAGGGTTGGGGGCCAACGTCCTGACTTTC.

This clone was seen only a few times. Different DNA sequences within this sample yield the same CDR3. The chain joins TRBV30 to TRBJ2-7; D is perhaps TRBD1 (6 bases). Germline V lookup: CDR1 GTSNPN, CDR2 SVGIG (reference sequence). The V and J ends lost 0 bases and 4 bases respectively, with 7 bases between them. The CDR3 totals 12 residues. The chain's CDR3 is CAWSVDRYEQYF. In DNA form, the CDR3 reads TGTGCCTGGAGTGTGGACAGATACGAGCAGTACTTC.

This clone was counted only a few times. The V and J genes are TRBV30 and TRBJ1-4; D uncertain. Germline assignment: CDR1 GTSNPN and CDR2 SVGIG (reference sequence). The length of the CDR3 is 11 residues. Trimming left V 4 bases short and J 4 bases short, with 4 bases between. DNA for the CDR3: TGTGCCTGGAAGGGTAATGAAAAACTGTTTTTT. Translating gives CAWKGNEKLFF.

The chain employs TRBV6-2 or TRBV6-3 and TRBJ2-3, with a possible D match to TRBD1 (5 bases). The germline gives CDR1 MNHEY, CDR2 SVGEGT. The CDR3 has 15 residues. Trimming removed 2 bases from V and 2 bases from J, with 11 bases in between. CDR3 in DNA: TGTGCCAGCAGTTACCTTGGGGCTTCCACAGATACGCAGTATTTT. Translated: CASSYLGASTDTQYF.

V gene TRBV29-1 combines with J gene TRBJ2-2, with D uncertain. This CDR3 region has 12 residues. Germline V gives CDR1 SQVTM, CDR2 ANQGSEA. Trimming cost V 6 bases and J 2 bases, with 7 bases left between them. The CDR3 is CSVPANTGELFF. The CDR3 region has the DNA TGCAGCGTGCCTGCAAACACCGGGGAGCTGTTTTTT.

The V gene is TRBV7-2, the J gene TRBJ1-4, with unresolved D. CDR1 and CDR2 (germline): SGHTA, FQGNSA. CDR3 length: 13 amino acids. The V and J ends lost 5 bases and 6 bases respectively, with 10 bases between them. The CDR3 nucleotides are TGTGCCAGCAGCGCCAGTGTTGATGAAAAACTGTTTTTT. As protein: CASSASVDEKLFF.

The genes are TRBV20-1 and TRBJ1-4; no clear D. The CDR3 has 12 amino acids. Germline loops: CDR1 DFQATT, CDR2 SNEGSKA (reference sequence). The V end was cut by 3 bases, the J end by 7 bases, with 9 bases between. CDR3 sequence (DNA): TGCAGTGCTAGTGTTCGGTCTGAAAAACTGTTTTTT. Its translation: CSASVRSEKLFF.

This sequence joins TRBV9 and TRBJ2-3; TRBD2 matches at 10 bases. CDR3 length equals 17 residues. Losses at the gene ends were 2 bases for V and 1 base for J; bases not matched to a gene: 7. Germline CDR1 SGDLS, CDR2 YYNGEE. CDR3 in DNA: TGTGCCAGCAGCGTCGGGTCCGGGACTAGCGGCACAGATACGCAGTATTTT. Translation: CASSVGSGTSGTDTQYF.

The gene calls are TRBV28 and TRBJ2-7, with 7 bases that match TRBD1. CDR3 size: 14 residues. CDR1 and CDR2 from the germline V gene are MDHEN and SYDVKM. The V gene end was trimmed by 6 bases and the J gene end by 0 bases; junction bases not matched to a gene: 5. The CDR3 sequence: CASSEQGPSYEQYF. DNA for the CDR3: TGTGCCAGCAGCGAACAGGGGCCCTCCTACGAGCAGTACTTC.

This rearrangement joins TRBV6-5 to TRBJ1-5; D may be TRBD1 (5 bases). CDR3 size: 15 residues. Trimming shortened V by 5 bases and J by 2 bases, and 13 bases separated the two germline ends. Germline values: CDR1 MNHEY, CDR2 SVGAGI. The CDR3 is CASSPVGAGNQPQHF. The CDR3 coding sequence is TGTGCCAGCAGTCCCGTTGGGGCCGGCAATCAGCCCCAGCATTTT.

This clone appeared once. The CDR3 DNA follows: TGTGCCAGCTCTCCTGGGACTAGCGGGTATGCGAGCACCGGGGAGCTGTTTTTT. This codes for CASSPGTSGYASTGELFF. The chain recombines TRBV18 with TRBJ2-2; 12 bases are shared with TRBD2. J gave up 4 bases and V 6 bases, and 12 bases lay outside the gene matches. The CDR3 runs 18 residues. Per germline, CDR1 KGHSH and CDR2 LQKENI.

The CDR3 spells CASSLWTSGPVGAQYF. The CDR3, as DNA: TGTGCCAGCAGTTTATGGACTAGCGGGCCTGTGGGGGCCCAGTACTTC. This sequence joins TRBV2 and TRBJ2-5; TRBD2 matches 11 bases. The V gene end was trimmed by 5 bases and the J gene end by 9 bases; junction bases not matched to a gene: 14. Germline CDR1 reads SNHLY; CDR2 reads FYNNEI. The CDR3 has 16 residues.

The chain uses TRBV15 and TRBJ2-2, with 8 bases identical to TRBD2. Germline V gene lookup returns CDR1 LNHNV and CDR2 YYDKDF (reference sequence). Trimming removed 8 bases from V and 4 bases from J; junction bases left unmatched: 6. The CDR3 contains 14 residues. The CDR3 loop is CATESGSGTGELFF. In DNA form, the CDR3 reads TGTGCCACCGAGAGCGGGAGTGGCACCGGGGAGCTGTTTTTT.

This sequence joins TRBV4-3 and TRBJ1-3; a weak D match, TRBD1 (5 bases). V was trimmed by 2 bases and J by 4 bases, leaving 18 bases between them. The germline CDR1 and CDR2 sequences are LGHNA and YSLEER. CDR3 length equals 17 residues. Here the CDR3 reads CASSQTGVTAGGNTIYF. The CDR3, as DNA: TGCGCCAGCAGCCAAACGGGGGTGACAGCCGGAGGAAACACCATATATTTT.

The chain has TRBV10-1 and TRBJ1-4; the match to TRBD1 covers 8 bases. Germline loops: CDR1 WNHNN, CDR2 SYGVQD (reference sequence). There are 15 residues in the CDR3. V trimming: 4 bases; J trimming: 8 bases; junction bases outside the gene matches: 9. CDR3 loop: CASSAATGEEEKLFF. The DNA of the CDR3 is TGCGCCAGCAGTGCCGCGACAGGGGAAGAGGAAAAACTGTTTTTT.

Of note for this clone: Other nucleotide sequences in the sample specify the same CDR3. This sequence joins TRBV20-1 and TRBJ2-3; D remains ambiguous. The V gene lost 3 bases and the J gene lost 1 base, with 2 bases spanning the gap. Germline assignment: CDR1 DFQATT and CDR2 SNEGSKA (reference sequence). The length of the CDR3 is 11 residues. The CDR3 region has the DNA TGCAGTGCTAGGGGCACAGATACGCAGTATTTT. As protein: CSARGTDTQYF.

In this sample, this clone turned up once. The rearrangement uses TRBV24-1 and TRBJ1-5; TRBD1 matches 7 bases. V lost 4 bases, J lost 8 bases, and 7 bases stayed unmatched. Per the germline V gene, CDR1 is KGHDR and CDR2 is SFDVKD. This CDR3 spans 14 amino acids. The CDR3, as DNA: TGTGCCACCAGTGAATCGGGACAGCGTGAGCCCCAGCATTTT. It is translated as CATSESGQREPQHF.

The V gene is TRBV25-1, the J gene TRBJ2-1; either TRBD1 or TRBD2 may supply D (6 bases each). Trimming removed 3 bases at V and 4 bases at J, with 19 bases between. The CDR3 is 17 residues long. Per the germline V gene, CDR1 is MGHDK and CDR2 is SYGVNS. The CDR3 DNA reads TGTGCCAGCAGTGAGTCTGTGGGCGGAGGGGGATACAATGAGCAGTTCTTC. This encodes CASSESVGGGGYNEQFF. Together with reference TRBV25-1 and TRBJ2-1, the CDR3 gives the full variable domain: EADIYQTPRYLVIGTGKKITLECSQTMGHDKMYWYQQDPGMELHLIHYSYGVNSTEKGDLSSESTVSRIRTEHFPLTLESARPSHTSQYLCASSESVGGGGYNEQFFGPGTRLTVL.

The CDR3 DNA is TGTGCCAGTAGTGTATCCGGGACAGGAGCTAACTATGGCTACACCTTC. Encoded protein: CASSVSGTGANYGYTF. The rearrangement joins TRBV19 to TRBJ1-2; TRBD1 aligns across 8 bases. This CDR3 has 16 amino acids. The germline V gene has CDR1 LNHDA and CDR2 SQIVND (reference sequence). Trimming took 5 bases from V and 0 from J; bases not matched to a gene: 8. The whole variable domain, filled in from reference TRBV19 and TRBJ1-2, reads DGGITQSPKYLFRKEGQNVTLSCEQNLNHDAMYWYRQDPGQGLRLIYYSQIVNDFQKGDIAEGYSVSREKKESFPLTVTSAQKNPTAFYLCASSVSGTGANYGYTFGSGTRLTVV.

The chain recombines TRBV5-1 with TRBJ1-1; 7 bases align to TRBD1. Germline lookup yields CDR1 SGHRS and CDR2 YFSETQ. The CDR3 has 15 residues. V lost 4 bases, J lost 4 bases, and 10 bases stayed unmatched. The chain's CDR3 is CASSAFQGVGTEAFF. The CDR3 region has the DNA TGCGCCAGCAGCGCCTTCCAGGGGGTGGGCACTGAAGCTTTCTTT.